The 10 T cell receptor beta chains below all came from one sample that was sequenced in a study of blood T cell repertoires in COVID-19. Sequencing was performed with immunoSEQ multiplex PCR; in TCRdb, only in-frame clones are kept and a portion is missing. The sample consists of roughly 150,000 clones, 84% of them appearing once. Source material: peripheral blood. Receptors were obtained from a man between 65 and 85 years old with active or convalescent COVID-19.

Only one count was recorded for this clone. An end of the junction differs from the germline gene, which may be a read error. The sample has other DNA sequences that encode this CDR3 too. This chain uses TRBV29-1 with TRBJ1-1; D not certain. CDR1 is SQVTM and CDR2 is ANQGSEA in the germline V gene. The CDR3 consists of 11 residues. The CDR3 protein is CSVDRNTEAFF. CDR3 bases: TGCAGCGTTGACAGGAACACTGAGGCTTTCTTT. Full variable domain (rest looked up from reference TRBV29-1 and TRBJ1-1): SAVISQKPSRDICQRGTSLTIQCQVDSQVTMMFWYRQQPGQSLTLIATANQGSEATYESGFVIDKFPISRPNLTFSTLTVSNMSPEDSSIYLCSVDRNTEAFFGQGTRLTVV.

The CDR3 here is CASSQDLRRAPYEQYF. CDR3 DNA: TGCGCCAGCAGCCAAGACTTGAGGAGGGCCCCCTACGAGCAGTACTTC. The chain couples TRBV4-3 to TRBJ2-7, with D perhaps TRBD2 (6 bases). CDR3 size: 16 residues. Trimming pared 0 bases from V and 2 bases from J, leaving 14 bases between. CDR1 is LGHNA and CDR2 is YSLEER in the germline V gene.

The chain carries TRBV7-9 and TRBJ2-3, with TRBD2 matching over 11 bases. The CDR3 runs to 13 residues. Germline assignment: CDR1 SEHNR and CDR2 FQNEAQ (reference sequence). The ends lost 8 bases at V and 6 bases at J; junction bases unmatched: 4. This CDR3 is CASGTSGSDTQYF. The CDR3 bases are TGTGCCAGCGGAACTAGCGGGAGTGATACGCAGTATTTT.

The CDR3 nucleotides read TGCGCCAGCAGCCAAGGGGTGACAGGGGGCGAGACCCAGCATTTT. Protein sequence: CASSQGVTGGETQHF. The chain carries TRBV4-1 and TRBJ1-5, with 10 bases identical to TRBD1. The CDR3 is 15 residues long. In germline, CDR1 is MGHRA, CDR2 YSYEKL. With 1 base clipped from V and 11 bases from J, the junction kept 8 bases outside the gene matches.

The chain links TRBV18 to TRBJ1-4; possibly TRBD1 for D (6 bases). Trimming shortened V by 2 bases and J by 8 bases, and 21 bases separated the two germline ends. This CDR3 region has 17 residues. CDR1 and CDR2 (germline): KGHSH, LQKENI. CDR3 residues: CASSPDGGEGGWEKLFF. The CDR3 region has the DNA TGTGCCAGCTCACCAGACGGTGGAGAAGGGGGTTGGGAAAAACTGTTTTTT.

This clone occurred once. This chain links TRBV6-5 with TRBJ2-7; D perhaps matches TRBD1 (5 bases). The germline CDR1 and CDR2 sequences are MNHEY and SVGAGI. This CDR3 spans 12 amino acids. V lost 7 bases and J 3 bases, leaving 10 bases between the germline ends. The CDR3 here is CASKLDSYEQYF. DNA for the CDR3: TGTGCCAGCAAGCTCGACAGCTACGAGCAGTACTTC.

This clone was detected only a few times. V gene TRBV5-1 combines with J gene TRBJ1-6; D ambiguous. Trimming stripped 4 bases from V and 9 bases from J, with 17 bases between. The CDR3 totals 15 residues. The V gene's germline CDR1 is SGHRS and CDR2 YFSETQ. The CDR3 loop is CASSPLAGRGSPLHF. CDR3 bases: TGCGCCAGCAGCCCCCTAGCCGGTCGCGGTTCACCCCTCCACTTT.

The CDR3 nucleotides are TGTGCCAGCAGCTTAAGCCGCAACTATGGCTACACCTTC. As protein: CASSLSRNYGYTF. The chain is built from TRBV7-2 and TRBJ1-2; D gene ambiguous. Germline V gene data show CDR1 as SGHTA and CDR2 as FQGNSA. Trimming took off 2 bases at V and 2 bases at J, with 6 bases between the two ends. This CDR3 comprises 13 residues.

The chain has TRBV24-1 and TRBJ2-5, with 8 bases that match TRBD1. The germline V gene encodes CDR1 KGHDR and CDR2 SFDVKD. The CDR3 length is 13 residues. Trimming at V came to 7 bases and at J to 4 bases, leaving 4 bases not matched to a gene. The CDR3 loop reads CATSQGAIETQYF. The CDR3 DNA reads TGTGCCACCAGCCAGGGGGCTATAGAGACCCAGTACTTC.

V is TRBV6-5 and J is TRBJ1-3, with a tentative D call TRBD1 (6 bases). Germline CDR1 is MNHEY and CDR2 is SVGAGI. Trimming shortened V by 10 bases and J by 5 bases, and 15 bases separated the two germline ends. The CDR3 runs to 13 residues. CDR3 sequence reads: CATQPGVRNTIYF. Written as DNA, the CDR3 is TGTGCCACCCAACCAGGGGTTAGAAACACCATATATTTT.